The rows below give T cell receptor beta chains drawn from one sample of a study of blood T cell repertoires in COVID-19. Repertoires were generated with immunoSEQ multiplex PCR, while TCRdb's copy carries only in-frame clones and drops some. The sample includes about 94,000 clones, about four fifths seen only once; the top ten take around 5.8%. The specimen sequenced was peripheral blood. The receptors derive from a man in his sixties with acute or convalescent COVID-19. Both conserved end residues are trimmed from each CDR3. Fields, in order: J gene, V gene, CDR3 protein.

J gene: TRBJ2-5; V gene: TRBV4-2; CDR3 protein: ASSQGSRFARETQY
J gene: TRBJ2-7; V gene: TRBV6-5; CDR3 protein: ASRQGGSYEQY
J gene: TRBJ1-1; V gene: TRBV7-8; CDR3 protein: ASSLERRGGIGGAF
J gene: TRBJ2-3; V gene: TRBV7-2; CDR3 protein: ASSFPRWGGTDTQY
J gene: TRBJ2-2; V gene: TRBV2; CDR3 protein: ASSNRASGTGELF
J gene: TRBJ2-2; V gene: TRBV24-1; CDR3 protein: ATSDLVTRQLF
J gene: TRBJ2-7; V gene: TRBV7-9; CDR3 protein: ASSLYRASSSYEQY
J gene: TRBJ1-2; V gene: TRBV25-1; CDR3 protein: ASSGVQGALGYGYT
J gene: TRBJ2-1; V gene: TRBV24-1; CDR3 protein: ATSDLGAAGVSTTRNEQF
J gene: TRBJ2-1; V gene: TRBV11-1; CDR3 protein: ASSRTSGGYNEQF
J gene: TRBJ2-5; V gene: TRBV5-8; CDR3 protein: ASTLLREETQY
J gene: TRBJ2-3; V gene: TRBV11-3; CDR3 protein: ASSQGDFSTDTQY
J gene: TRBJ2-2; V gene: TRBV7-2; CDR3 protein: ASSVRQNLNTGELF
J gene: TRBJ1-2; V gene: TRBV27; CDR3 protein: ASKQGNYGYT
J gene: TRBJ2-5; V gene: TRBV24-1; CDR3 protein: ATSDFGQGLHETQY
J gene: TRBJ1-1; V gene: TRBV5-6; CDR3 protein: ASSLPGTVNTEAF
J gene: TRBJ2-6; V gene: TRBV19; CDR3 protein: ASSMAGVAIGANVLT
J gene: TRBJ1-2; V gene: TRBV5-4; CDR3 protein: ASSSGGVGYT
J gene: TRBJ1-5; V gene: TRBV30; CDR3 protein: AWSVQAGQPQH
J gene: TRBJ2-1; V gene: TRBV19; CDR3 protein: ASSPDYNEQF
J gene: TRBJ1-4; V gene: TRBV10-3; CDR3 protein: AISESSQNEKLF
J gene: TRBJ1-1; V gene: TRBV6-5; CDR3 protein: ASRPVRGNTEAF
J gene: TRBJ2-7; V gene: TRBV29-1; CDR3 protein: SVLYVDRADEQY
J gene: TRBJ2-7; V gene: TRBV6-5; CDR3 protein: ASTWGDSDYEQY
J gene: TRBJ2-5; V gene: TRBV19; CDR3 protein: ASSRKTGSGETQY
J gene: TRBJ1-5; V gene: TRBV30; CDR3 protein: AWSRGGDGPQH
J gene: TRBJ2-5; V gene: TRBV11-2; CDR3 protein: ASSLWSGETQY
J gene: TRBJ1-2; V gene: TRBV6-6; CDR3 protein: ASSSGRTGGYGYT
J gene: TRBJ1-1; V gene: TRBV7-6; CDR3 protein: ASSLQGRDTEAF
J gene: TRBJ1-2; V gene: TRBV6-5; CDR3 protein: ASSYFLSHGYT
J gene: TRBJ2-1; V gene: TRBV21-1; CDR3 protein: ASSKLEGLTDNEQF
J gene: TRBJ2-5; V gene: TRBV6-1; CDR3 protein: ASSESSAVLETQY
J gene: TRBJ1-1; V gene: TRBV27; CDR3 protein: ASSPTTGATEAF
J gene: TRBJ1-6; V gene: TRBV4-3; CDR3 protein: ASSQGGDNSPLH
J gene: TRBJ1-2; V gene: TRBV6-2/TRBV6-3; CDR3 protein: ASSWGGVDSYGYT
J gene: TRBJ1-5; V gene: TRBV19; CDR3 protein: ASIGGGNQPQH
J gene: TRBJ2-3; V gene: TRBV30; CDR3 protein: AWTPGQGADTQY
J gene: TRBJ1-1; V gene: TRBV5-1; CDR3 protein: ASSQGQFTEAF
J gene: TRBJ2-5; V gene: TRBV2; CDR3 protein: ASSEAAYQTGSLQETQY
J gene: TRBJ1-2; V gene: TRBV2; CDR3 protein: ASSDRTGWSLNYGYT
J gene: TRBJ1-2; V gene: TRBV15; CDR3 protein: ATSRADRGVGYT
J gene: TRBJ2-7; V gene: TRBV13; CDR3 protein: ASSLGTGGAFYEQY
J gene: TRBJ2-7; V gene: TRBV2; CDR3 protein: ASSATRSEQY
J gene: TRBJ2-2; V gene: TRBV7-2; CDR3 protein: ASSLVTGGTGELF
J gene: TRBJ1-1; V gene: TRBV20-1; CDR3 protein: SASDSGTGRRAEAF
J gene: TRBJ2-7; V gene: TRBV4-1; CDR3 protein: ASSQDRGEQY
J gene: TRBJ1-1; V gene: TRBV7-3; CDR3 protein: ASSLLGGDQAF
J gene: TRBJ1-2; V gene: TRBV6-5; CDR3 protein: ASKPGTLYGYT
J gene: TRBJ2-3; V gene: TRBV5-1; CDR3 protein: ASSLAASGGAWDTQY